The 2 T cell receptor beta chains in this list originate from one sample, sequenced in a study of cytomegalovirus exposure and HLA in healthy donors. The PCR employed 60 Vbeta primers together with 13 Jbeta primers. Clones were sequenced by immunoSEQ multiplex PCR, and TCRdb holds only the in-frame ones, with some missing. Of about 160,000 clones listed, approximately 79% are singletons. What was sequenced was PBMCs. Every receptor here comes from a man aged 45-65 years in good health and CMV-seropositive.

The chain carries TRBV28 and TRBJ1-2; D is unresolved. V was trimmed by 6 bases and J by 4 bases, leaving 18 bases between them. The CDR3 runs to 15 residues. The germline gives CDR1 MDHEN, CDR2 SYDVKM. The chain's CDR3 is CASSRVRPGLYGYTF. The CDR3 nucleotides are TGTGCCAGCAGCCGTGTCCGTCCAGGACTCTATGGCTACACCTTC.

The chain couples TRBV7-9 to TRBJ2-3; no clear D gene. Germline CDR1 reads SEHNR; CDR2 reads FQNEAQ (reference sequence). The CDR3 contains 12 residues. V was cut by 2 bases and J by 6 bases, with 6 bases left in between. The CDR3 sequence: CASSLYSDTQYF. The CDR3 bases are TGTGCCAGCAGCTTATACTCCGATACGCAGTATTTT.